This entry lists 13 T cell receptor beta chains sequenced from one sample in a study of blood T cell repertoires in COVID-19. Assay: immunoSEQ multiplex PCR; the TCRdb copy retains only in-frame clones and omits some. The sample has about 100,000 clones; roughly 82% are singletons. Sequencing was performed on peripheral blood. The receptors derive from a man in his 60s with acute or convalescent COVID-19.

The chain carries TRBV5-1 and TRBJ2-6; D might be TRBD2 (5 bases). CDR1 is SGHRS, CDR2 YFSETQ, per germline. The CDR3 loop spans 16 amino acids. V was cut by 1 base and J by 2 bases, with 10 bases left in between. CDR3 bases: TGCGCCAGCAGCTTGTCGGGATCCACTGGGGCCAACGTCCTGACTTTC. It specifies CASSLSGSTGANVLTF. Full variable domain (outside the CDR3, taken from reference TRBV5-1 and TRBJ2-6): KAGVTQTPRYLIKTRGQQVTLSCSPISGHRSVSWYQQTPGQGLQFLFEYFSETQRNKGNFPGRFSGRQFSNSRSEMNVSTLELGDSALYLCASSLSGSTGANVLTFGAGSRLTVL.

CDR3 region: CASSQSAGTSGSGEQFF. In DNA, the CDR3 is TGTGCCAGCAGCCAGTCAGCCGGGACTAGCGGGAGTGGTGAGCAGTTCTTC. V is TRBV3-1 (or the pseudogene TRBV3-2) and J is TRBJ2-1; 14 nucleotides align to TRBD2. There are 17 residues in the CDR3. The V gene end was trimmed by 3 bases and the J gene end by 9 bases; junction bases not matched to a gene: 10. Germline V gene sequence: CDR1 LGHDT, CDR2 YNNKEL (reference sequence).

The chain recombines TRBV14 with TRBJ1-1; tentatively, D is TRBD1 (5 bases). The CDR3 has 13 amino acids. Trimming stripped 3 bases from V and 6 bases from J, with 11 bases between. CDR1 and CDR2 (germline): SGHDN, FVKESK. The CDR3 DNA reads TGTGCCAGCAGCCAGTCGGGGGTTGCTGAAGCTTTCTTT. Amino acid sequence: CASSQSGVAEAFF.

The chain employs TRBV7-3 and TRBJ2-1, with 8 nucleotides matching TRBD2. CDR1 and CDR2 from the germline V gene are SGHTA and FQGTGA. CDR3 length equals 12 residues. Unmatched junction bases numbered 1, after V lost 5 bases and J lost 7 bases. This CDR3 is CASSPSGNEQFF. The CDR3 region has the DNA TGTGCCAGCAGCCCTAGCGGGAATGAGCAGTTCTTC.

This chain connects TRBV10-3 to TRBJ1-1; D remains ambiguous. V dropped 6 bases and J dropped 0 bases, with 8 bases sitting between them. The CDR3 length is 13 residues. CDR1 and CDR2 from the germline V gene are ENHRY and SYGVKD. CDR3 sequence: CAIRLQMNTEAFF. Written as DNA, the CDR3 is TGTGCCATCAGGCTACAGATGAACACTGAAGCTTTCTTT.

The chain carries TRBV6-5 and TRBJ1-6; D unresolved. CDR1 and CDR2 (germline): MNHEY, SVGAGI. This CDR3 is 12 amino acids long. Trimming removed 2 bases at V and 14 bases at J, with 10 bases between. CDR3 DNA: TGTGCCAGCAGTTACGCAGGTTTGGCCCTCCACTTT. Translated, it gives CASSYAGLALHF.

The V and J genes are TRBV7-6 and TRBJ1-3; D remains unclear. V lost 0 bases, J lost 0 bases, and 15 bases lay in between. Germline loops: CDR1 SGHVS, CDR2 FNYEAQ. This CDR3 region has 18 residues. Here the CDR3 reads CASSLAGYRRTSGNTIYF. The CDR3, as DNA: TGTGCCAGCAGCTTAGCCGGTTACCGGAGGACCTCTGGAAACACCATATATTTT.

This clone has a single count. This same CDR3 is encoded by further DNA sequences in the sample. The rearrangement joins TRBV18 to TRBJ1-4; no firm D call. This CDR3 has 13 amino acids. The germline CDR1 and CDR2 sequences are KGHSH and LQKENI. Trimming shortened V by 3 bases and J by 6 bases, and 8 bases separated the two germline ends. CDR3 DNA: TGTGCCAGCTCACCGGCCGAGGATGAAAAACTGTTTTTT. This translates into CASSPAEDEKLFF. The entire variable domain, with the rest obtained from reference TRBV18 and TRBJ1-4, is as follows: NAGVMQNPRHLVRRRGQEARLRCSPMKGHSHVYWYRQLPEEGLKFMVYLQKENIIDESGMPKERFSAEFPKEGPSILRIQQVVRGDSAAYFCASSPAEDEKLFFGSGTQLSVL.

The table lists this clone with a count of one. The chain joins TRBV6-5 to TRBJ2-1, with D possibly matching TRBD1 (6 bases). Germline V lookup: CDR1 MNHEY, CDR2 SVGAGI. Trimming took 8 bases from V and 6 from J, leaving 14 bases between them. This CDR3 region has 13 residues. The CDR3 sequence is CASSGELRNEQFF. The CDR3 nucleotides read TGTGCCAGCTCAGGGGAACTACGCAATGAGCAGTTCTTC.

There are a few counts of this clone. The chain links TRBV19 to TRBJ2-7; tentative D call: TRBD1 (5 bases). CDR1 LNHDA and CDR2 SQIVND come from the germline V gene (reference sequence). V was pared by 3 bases and J by 5 bases, with 11 bases between. The CDR3 runs 13 residues. The CDR3 DNA follows: TGTGCCAGTAGTATCGGGCAGGGAAACGAGCAGTACTTC. Protein product: CASSIGQGNEQYF. The full variable domain, rest sourced from reference TRBV19 and TRBJ2-7, is DGGITQSPKYLFRKEGQNVTLSCEQNLNHDAMYWYRQDPGQGLRLIYYSQIVNDFQKGDIAEGYSVSREKKESFPLTVTSAQKNPTAFYLCASSIGQGNEQYFGPGTRLTVT.

There are a few counts of this clone. The chain couples TRBV6-5 to TRBJ1-1; D gene unclear. This CDR3 region has 12 residues. Germline assignment: CDR1 MNHEY and CDR2 SVGAGI. Trimming pared 5 bases from V and 6 bases from J, leaving 10 bases between. DNA for the CDR3: TGTGCCAGCAGTCGTCGCGGTTCTGAAGCTTTCTTT. It translates to CASSRRGSEAFF.

The chain has TRBV5-4 and TRBJ2-5; 9 nucleotides align to TRBD2. This CDR3 has 14 residues. Per the germline V gene, CDR1 is SGHNT and CDR2 is YYREEE (reference sequence). With 6 bases clipped from V and 1 base from J, the junction kept 4 bases outside the gene matches. Here the CDR3 DNA reads TGTGCCAGCAAAGCGGGGGGACCCCAAGAGACCCAGTACTTC. Amino acids: CASKAGGPQETQYF. Drawing the rest from reference TRBV5-4 and TRBJ2-5, the complete variable domain is ETGVTQSPTHLIKTRGQQVTLRCSSQSGHNTVSWYQQALGQGPQFIFQYYREEENGRGNFPPRFSGLQFPNYSSELNVNALELDDSALYLCASKAGGPQETQYFGPGTRLLVL.

V gene TRBV5-1 combines with J gene TRBJ2-3; 12 bases are a match to TRBD2. With V trimmed by 0 bases and J by 0 bases, 2 bases remained unmatched. CDR1 is SGHRS and CDR2 is YFSETQ in the germline V gene. The CDR3 length is 17 residues. CDR3 coding DNA: TGCGCCAGCAGCTTGGTAGGACTAGCGGGAAGCACAGATACGCAGTATTTT. Translating it yields CASSLVGLAGSTDTQYF.